These 20 T cell receptor beta chains came from one sample sequenced in a study of blood T cell repertoires in COVID-19. Assay used: immunoSEQ multiplex PCR; TCRdb lists only in-frame clones, some missing. This table holds fewer than 130,000 clones, around nine tenths found once. Sequencing used peripheral blood. Receptors were obtained from a woman in her forties or fifties with acute or convalescent COVID-19.

The chain has TRBV2 and TRBJ1-6, with 8 bases identical to TRBD1. V gave up 8 bases and J gave up 6 bases; unmatched junction bases: 6. Germline V CDR1 and CDR2: SNHLY, FYNNEI. CDR3 length: 14 residues. This CDR3 is CASFSDRVNSPLHF. CDR3 DNA sequence: TGTGCCAGCTTCTCGGACAGGGTTAATTCACCCCTCCACTTT.

The chain employs TRBV6-5 and TRBJ2-3; 8 bases are a match to TRBD1. There are 15 residues in the CDR3. Germline V gives CDR1 MNHEY, CDR2 SVGAGI. With V trimmed by 6 bases and J by 1 base, 6 bases remained unmatched. The CDR3 loop reads CASRFRGLGTDTQYF. The CDR3 region has the DNA TGTGCCAGCAGATTCAGGGGGCTGGGCACAGATACGCAGTATTTT.

The chain couples TRBV3-1 (or the pseudogene TRBV3-2) to TRBJ2-1, with 14 bases matching TRBD2. Germline V gene data show CDR1 as LGHDT and CDR2 as YNNKEL (reference sequence). The V and J ends lost 4 bases and 5 bases, in that order; junction bases with no gene match: 1. The CDR3 has 15 amino acids. The CDR3 spells CASSRGLAGDNEQFF. Here the CDR3 DNA reads TGTGCCAGCAGCCGGGGACTAGCGGGAGACAATGAGCAGTTCTTC.

The V gene is TRBV6-6, the J gene TRBJ1-3; TRBD1 might be the D (5 bases). Between the trimmed V and J ends, which lost 7 bases and 4 bases, there was a span of 17 bases. CDR3 size: 15 residues. The germline CDR1 and CDR2 sequences are MNHNY and SVGAGI (reference sequence). The CDR3 is CASTSQGQWGNTIYF. CDR3 DNA sequence: TGTGCCAGCACTAGTCAGGGTCAGTGGGGAAACACCATATATTTT.

The gene calls are TRBV7-2 and TRBJ2-7; D not certain. Trimming stripped 3 bases from V and 0 bases from J, with 6 bases between. In germline, CDR1 is SGHTA, CDR2 FQGNSA. The CDR3 is 13 amino acids. CDR3 nucleotides: TGTGCCAGCAGCTTCTCCTTCTCCTACGAGCAGTACTTC. Its protein is CASSFSFSYEQYF.

The rearrangement joins TRBV19 to TRBJ1-5; D gene ambiguous. V was clipped by 5 bases and J by 0 bases, with 8 bases between them. The CDR3 is 14 residues long. CDR1 is LNHDA, CDR2 SQIVND, per germline (reference sequence). This CDR3 is CASSLAYSNQPQHF. CDR3 nucleotides: TGTGCCAGTAGTTTGGCTTATAGCAATCAGCCCCAGCATTTT.

The V call is TRBV20-1, the J call TRBJ2-1; D remains unclear. From germline, CDR1 is DFQATT and CDR2 SNEGSKA (reference sequence). V lost 3 bases to trimming and J lost 1 base, with 13 bases between them. The CDR3 runs to 15 residues. The CDR3 spells CSASNIRSSYNEQFF. In DNA form, the CDR3 reads TGCAGTGCTAGTAACATACGATCTTCCTACAATGAGCAGTTCTTC.

The chain links TRBV7-6 to TRBJ2-3; possible D gene TRBD2, 5 bases. This CDR3 contains 14 residues. The germline V gene has CDR1 SGHVS and CDR2 FNYEAQ. With 5 bases removed from V and 4 bases from J, the gap between germline ends came to 13 bases. The CDR3 is CASSASLVPDTQYF. CDR3 nucleotide sequence: TGTGCCAGCAGCGCCTCACTAGTTCCAGATACGCAGTATTTT.

This chain connects TRBV19 to TRBJ2-1; 10 bases fit TRBD2. The CDR3 totals 16 residues. Germline V gives CDR1 LNHDA, CDR2 SQIVND (reference sequence). V lost 5 bases, J lost 2 bases, and 6 bases stayed unmatched. The CDR3 here is CASSPAGTSAYNEQFF. In DNA form, the CDR3 reads TGTGCCAGTAGTCCAGCGGGGACTAGCGCCTACAATGAGCAGTTCTTC.

The chain links TRBV18 to TRBJ2-7; TRBD2 aligns across 8 bases. Germline lookup yields CDR1 KGHSH and CDR2 LQKENI. CDR3 size: 16 residues. The junction had 6 bases not matched to a gene; V was cut back by 1 base and J by 1 base. CDR3 coding DNA: TGTGCCAGCTCACCACTTGTCGGGAGGGCGTCCTACGAGCAGTACTTC. The encoded protein is CASSPLVGRASYEQYF.

CDR3 region: CASRRLAERGEQYF. DNA of the CDR3: TGTGCCAGCAGGAGACTAGCGGAAAGGGGCGAGCAGTACTTC. This chain joins TRBV6-5 and TRBJ2-7; 9 bases align to TRBD2. The germline gives CDR1 MNHEY, CDR2 SVGAGI. This CDR3 comprises 14 residues. Trimming cost V 6 bases and J 6 bases; bases outside gene matches: 9.

The chain uses TRBV6-5 and TRBJ2-2, with 9 bases matching TRBD1. The germline gives CDR1 MNHEY, CDR2 SVGAGI. After removal of 6 bases from V and 6 bases from J, the junction contained 2 bases not matched to a gene. CDR3 length equals 13 residues. CDR3 amino acids: CASRGTGSGELFF. Here the CDR3 DNA reads TGTGCCAGCAGGGGGACAGGGTCCGGGGAGCTGTTTTTT.

This rearrangement joins TRBV13 to TRBJ2-2; no reliable D call. CDR1 PRHDT and CDR2 FYEKMQ come from the germline V gene (reference sequence). Trimming cost V 6 bases and J 2 bases, with 10 bases left between them. This CDR3 is built from 14 residues. The CDR3 nucleotides read TGTGCCAGCAGGGTCAGAGGAAACACCGGGGAGCTGTTTTTT. It is translated as CASRVRGNTGELFF.

The V gene is TRBV5-1, the J gene TRBJ1-1; no clear D gene. CDR1 is SGHRS, CDR2 YFSETQ, per germline. The CDR3 totals 14 residues. V shed 0 bases and J shed 2 bases, with 8 bases lying between them. CDR3 loop: CASSLEQINTEAFF. In nucleotides, the CDR3 is TGCGCCAGCAGCTTGGAACAAATTAACACTGAAGCTTTCTTT.

In this sample, this clone turned up a few times. The V call is TRBV19, the J call TRBJ2-2; D is ambiguous. From germline, CDR1 is LNHDA and CDR2 SQIVND (reference sequence). V gave up 5 bases and J gave up 5 bases, with 6 bases separating them. The CDR3 runs 12 residues. CDR3 DNA: TGTGCCAGTAGTCCCTTTACCGGGGAGCTGTTTTTT. This translates into CASSPFTGELFF. The variable domain in full, with the rest retrieved from reference TRBV19 and TRBJ2-2, is DGGITQSPKYLFRKEGQNVTLSCEQNLNHDAMYWYRQDPGQGLRLIYYSQIVNDFQKGDIAEGYSVSREKKESFPLTVTSAQKNPTAFYLCASSPFTGELFFGEGSRLTVL.

The table lists this clone with a few counts. The rearrangement uses TRBV11-2 and TRBJ2-5; TRBD1 might be the D (5 bases). CDR1 SGHAT and CDR2 FQNNGV come from the germline V gene. V lost 5 bases to trimming and J lost 5 bases, with 12 bases between them. This CDR3 contains 13 residues. This chain's CDR3 is CASSTQGLETQYF. The CDR3, as DNA: TGTGCCAGCAGCACTCAGGGTTTGGAGACCCAGTACTTC.

This sequence joins TRBV5-1 and TRBJ1-4; TRBD1 is a possible D gene (6 bases). The CDR3 is made up of 15 amino acids. V was cut by 3 bases and J by 5 bases, with 14 bases left in between. CDR1 and CDR2 (germline): SGHRS, YFSETQ. As DNA, the CDR3 is TGCGCCAGCAGCTCACTGGGACAACCGAATGAAAAACTGTTTTTT. It codes for CASSSLGQPNEKLFF.

CDR3: CASSQETSGSYEQYF. CDR3 sequence (DNA): TGTGCCAGCAGCCAAGAAACTAGCGGGAGCTACGAGCAGTACTTC. The rearrangement uses TRBV14 and TRBJ2-7; 11 nucleotides match TRBD2. This CDR3 contains 15 residues. Trimming at V came to 0 bases and at J to 3 bases, leaving 1 base not matched to a gene. Per the germline V gene, CDR1 is SGHDN and CDR2 is FVKESK.

The chain is built from TRBV2 and TRBJ2-2; D not resolved. Germline V lookup: CDR1 SNHLY, CDR2 FYNNEI. The CDR3 totals 16 residues. V was trimmed by 4 bases and J by 7 bases, leaving 19 bases between them. The DNA of the CDR3 is TGTGCCAGCAGTGGTCTGGCGGTGGAAGGTATCGGGGAGCTGTTTTTT. Translated, it gives CASSGLAVEGIGELFF.

This rearrangement joins TRBV6-5 to TRBJ2-1, with 9 bases matching TRBD1. Germline CDR1 is MNHEY and CDR2 is SVGAGI. The CDR3 spans 16 residues. The V and J ends lost 4 bases and 3 bases, in that order; junction bases with no gene match: 7. The CDR3 nucleotides are TGTGCCAGCAGTTCACCCGGGACAGGGAGCTACAATGAGCAGTTCTTC. Translating it yields CASSSPGTGSYNEQFF.